This is a list of T cell receptor beta chains from one sample in a study of control samples from healthy donors and cancer patients. Assay: immunoSEQ multiplex PCR; the TCRdb copy retains only in-frame clones and omits some. In the table there are some 89,000 clones, about 83% of which are singletons. Sequencing used blood. The receptors stem from a middle-aged woman in good health. Each CDR3 is given with its conserved first and last residue.

v_call	cdr3_aa
TRBV7-2	CASSLGWVSYNEQFF
TRBV30	CAWSVRGVNTEAFF
TRBV6-5	CASRIALDGYTF
TRBV19	CASNRGLYNEQFF
TRBV7-2	CASSGGGSSGNTIYF
TRBV13	CASSSDRVNEQFF
TRBV5-6	CASSLGARGSEQYF
TRBV7-2	CASLSATDTQYF
TRBV6-1	CASSENGGWDTEAFF
TRBV3-1/TRBV3-2	CASSQATEGTKNIQYF
TRBV5-4	CASSAGTSGGSIYNEQFF
TRBV7-2	CASSYTGSQETQYF
TRBV4-3	CASSQDGYGGAGDTQYF
TRBV15	CATSRDLRDTIYF
TRBV11-3	CASSLLSGGAQETQYF
TRBV18	CASSPPGMADTQYF
TRBV6-5	CASSQGAYEQYF
TRBV19	CASRTGPNTEAFF
TRBV23-1	CASSPGHPFSNQPQHF
TRBV30	CAWGDRFYGEQFF
TRBV3-1/TRBV3-2	CASSVVIRESPLHF
TRBV6-5	CASSLRGIGYEQYF
TRBV29-1	CSVSGQTNTGELFF
TRBV5-4	CASSADRESPLHF
TRBV20-1	CSASPLGSGANVLTF
TRBV16	CASSQLDPGTIYF